Listed below are T cell receptor beta chains from one sample, sequenced in a study of shared clonotypes between healthy human individuals. Measured with immunoSEQ multiplex PCR; TCRdb has only the in-frame clones, and not every one. The sample holds around 1,100,000 clones, approximately 80% seen once. The specimen was memory CD4+ T cells from PBMCs. These receptors all stem from a man between 18 and 29 years old in good health. Some clones in this sample may be carry-over from other donors' samples. Both conserved end residues are part of each CDR3. A D gene is named only where the DNA matches it firmly. Clone size, where shown, is once, few, many, or a class for clones that have expanded.

v_call	clone_size	j_call	d_call	cdr3_nt	cdr3_aa
TRBV30	-	TRBJ2-3	-	TGTGCCTGGAGTAAGAAGGGAGGAGATACGCAGTATTTT	CAWSKKGGDTQYF
TRBV7-9	-	TRBJ2-3	TRBD2	TGTGCCAGCACCCTAGCGGGAGCAATCACAGATACGCAGTATTTT	CASTLAGAITDTQYF
TRBV18	once	TRBJ2-1	TRBD1	TGTGCCAGCTCACCTAACAGGGGCGTATACAATGAGCAGTTCTTC	CASSPNRGVYNEQFF
TRBV18	-	TRBJ2-3	-	TGTGCCAGCTCACCCGATTCCACAGATACGCAGTATTTT	CASSPDSTDTQYF
TRBV2	-	TRBJ2-7	TRBD1	TGTGCCAGCAGTTCCACAGGGGGGTACGAGCAGTACTTC	CASSSTGGYEQYF
TRBV5-6	-	TRBJ2-3	-	TGTGCCAGCAGCTTCCAAAGGACAGATACGCAGTATTTT	CASSFQRTDTQYF
TRBV14	-	TRBJ2-2	-	TGTGCCAGCAGCCTCGGGGCAGGGACCGGGGAGCTGTTTTTT	CASSLGAGTGELFF
TRBV11-2	-	TRBJ1-2	-	TGTGCCAGCAGCCGGACGCAACTTAACTATGGCTACACCTTC	CASSRTQLNYGYTF
TRBV28	-	TRBJ2-5	-	TGTGCCAGCAGGTTCAAAAACCAAGAGACCCAGTACTTC	CASRFKNQETQYF
TRBV2	-	TRBJ2-5	TRBD2	TGTGCCAGCAGTGCCCGGACTAGGCCTCAAGAGACCCAGTACTTC	CASSARTRPQETQYF
TRBV5-1	-	TRBJ1-2	TRBD1	TGCGCCAGCAGCTTTAGGAACAGGGGAGACCGTGGCTACACCTTC	CASSFRNRGDRGYTF
TRBV9	-	TRBJ2-3	TRBD1	TGTGCCAGCAGCAACCGACAGGGGGCGGTTACAGATACGCAGTATTTT	CASSNRQGAVTDTQYF
TRBV28	-	TRBJ1-3	-	TGTGCCAGCAGTGGAGACGGCATAAGCTCTGGAAACACCATATATTTT	CASSGDGISSGNTIYF
TRBV28	-	TRBJ1-5	TRBD1	TGTGCCAGCAGCCACAACAGGGGTAGCAATCAGCCCCAGCATTTT	CASSHNRGSNQPQHF
TRBV5-1	-	TRBJ2-7	TRBD1	TGCGCCAGCAGAGACAGGACAGGGGACTACGAGCAGTACTTC	CASRDRTGDYEQYF
TRBV9	-	TRBJ1-2	TRBD1	TGTGCCAGCACCCCGGACAGGGCCCCCTATGGCTACACCTTC	CASTPDRAPYGYTF
TRBV6-5	-	TRBJ1-5	-	TGTGCCAGCAGTTACTCGAGTCGGAGCAATCAGCCCCAGCATTTT	CASSYSSRSNQPQHF
TRBV20-1	-	TRBJ1-4	-	TGCAGTGCTATCCGTAATGAAAAACTGTTTTTT	CSAIRNEKLFF
TRBV4-1	-	TRBJ1-2	TRBD1	TGCGCCAGCAGCCCTGGGGGCGGACAGGCGAACTATGGCTACACCTTC	CASSPGGGQANYGYTF
TRBV6-5	-	TRBJ2-1	TRBD1	TGTGCCAGCAGTTACCGGGACAGGGGGCACTATGAGCAGTTCTTC	CASSYRDRGHYEQFF
TRBV30	-	TRBJ2-3	TRBD2	TGTGCCTGGAGAATGAGAACTAGCGGGAGGACCGATACGCAGTATTTT	CAWRMRTSGRTDTQYF
TRBV7-3	-	TRBJ2-7	-	TGTGCCAGCAGCCTCGGACTTAACTACGAGCAGTACTTC	CASSLGLNYEQYF
TRBV9	many	TRBJ1-2	-	TGTGCCAGCAGCGTAGGCGGGCAGAAGAGCTATGGCTACACCTTC	CASSVGGQKSYGYTF
TRBV28	many	TRBJ2-7	-	TGTGCCAGCAGTTTGGCAGGGTTTTCCTACGAGCAGTACTTC	CASSLAGFSYEQYF
TRBV28	few	TRBJ1-5	-	TGTGCCAGCAGTTTATTTCGACAGAGGAGCAATCAGCCCCAGCATTTT	CASSLFRQRSNQPQHF
TRBV5-1	few	TRBJ2-5	TRBD2	TGCGCCAGCAGCTCCCTAGCGGGAGAAGAGACCCAGTACTTC	CASSSLAGEETQYF
TRBV5-1	once	TRBJ1-4	TRBD1	TGCGCCAGCAGGGTGACAGGGCTAGCCGAAAAACTGTTTTTT	CASRVTGLAEKLFF
TRBV15	-	TRBJ2-2	TRBD1	TGTGCCACCAGCAGATCGGGGACAGGGGGACGGACCGGGGAGCTGTTTTTT	CATSRSGTGGRTGELFF
TRBV29-1	-	TRBJ2-3	TRBD2	TGCAGCGGGGGGGATAGCGGGAGAACGGGCACAGATACGCAGTATTTT	CSGGDSGRTGTDTQYF
TRBV7-9	-	TRBJ2-5	-	TGTGCCAGCAGCTTAGCTGGTCAACCTCAAGAGACCCAGTACTTC	CASSLAGQPQETQYF
TRBV28	few	TRBJ1-2	-	TGTGCCAGCAGTTTCAGGGGCTATGGCTACACCTTC	CASSFRGYGYTF
TRBV4-3	-	TRBJ2-1	TRBD2	TGCGCCAGCAGCCCTAGGCTCGCTAGCGGGGGCTTCAATGAGCAGTTCTTC	CASSPRLASGGFNEQFF
TRBV7-9	-	TRBJ1-2	-	TGTGCCAGCAGCCCCGGGAGGCCAGCTCGGGAAGGCTACACCTTC	CASSPGRPAREGYTF
TRBV29-1	-	TRBJ2-7	TRBD2	TGCAGCGTTGAGGGACTAGCGGGAGGGGGCTCCTACGAGCAGTACTTC	CSVEGLAGGGSYEQYF
TRBV15	-	TRBJ2-7	-	TGTGCCACCAGCATAGCAGAGGGGAGCGAACAGTACTTC	CATSIAEGSEQYF
TRBV7-2	-	TRBJ2-3	TRBD2	TGTGCCAGCAGCTGGACTAGCGGGAGTGGAGCGCAGTATTTT	CASSWTSGSGAQYF
TRBV10-2	-	TRBJ2-3	-	TGCGCCAGCAGTGAGGGCACCTTAACAGATACGCAGTATTTT	CASSEGTLTDTQYF
TRBV11-2	few	TRBJ2-3	-	TGTGCCAGCAGCGGATACACAGATACGCAGTATTTT	CASSGYTDTQYF
TRBV2	-	TRBJ1-3	-	TGTGCCGTAACCCAGGGTTCGGTCTCTGGAAACACCATATATTTT	CAVTQGSVSGNTIYF
TRBV18	-	TRBJ1-2	-	TGTGCCAGCTCCCCGACCGAAAACTATGGCTACACCTTC	CASSPTENYGYTF
TRBV20-1	-	TRBJ2-5	-	TGCAGTGCTAGTGTAGGAAAGACCCAGTACTTC	CSASVGKTQYF
TRBV5-1	-	TRBJ2-3	-	TGCGCCAGCAGCTTCCGGGACAACCCTGATACGCAGTATTTT	CASSFRDNPDTQYF
TRBV9	-	TRBJ2-4	-	TGTGCCAGCAGCGTTCTCAGCGTCCCAAACATTCAGTACTTC	CASSVLSVPNIQYF
TRBV28	once	TRBJ1-2	TRBD1	TGTGCCAGCAGCCCTGGCGGGACAGCTAACTATGGCTACACCTTC	CASSPGGTANYGYTF
TRBV30	-	TRBJ1-5	TRBD1	TGTGCCTGGGCGGGGACAGGGGGCGGTCAGCCCCAGCATTTT	CAWAGTGGGQPQHF
TRBV5-1	-	TRBJ2-2	-	TGCGCCAGCAGCTTCGCGGGCTTGGGTGACACCGGGGAGCTGTTTTTT	CASSFAGLGDTGELFF
TRBV6-1	-	TRBJ2-3	-	TGTGCCAGCAGTGTTAGGGAGACTACAGATACGCAGTATTTT	CASSVRETTDTQYF
TRBV18	-	TRBJ2-7	-	TGTGCCAGCTCTAATAGCGGAAGCTCCTACGAGCAGTACTTC	CASSNSGSSYEQYF
TRBV27	-	TRBJ1-2	TRBD1	TGTGCCAGCAGTACCGGGGACAGGGGGTATGGCTACACCTTC	CASSTGDRGYGYTF
TRBV6-5	-	TRBJ2-1	-	TGTGCCAGCCGGCGGGACCCCTACAATGAGCAGTTCTTC	CASRRDPYNEQFF
TRBV4-2	few	TRBJ2-5	TRBD2	TGTGCCAGCAGCCCTCTGACGGGAGGGGAAGAGACCCAGTACTTC	CASSPLTGGEETQYF
TRBV28	many	TRBJ2-1	-	TGTGCCAGCAGTTTCGGGGGAACTAATGAGCAGTTCTTC	CASSFGGTNEQFF
TRBV28	few	TRBJ1-2	-	TGTGCCAGCAGTTTACGGACCCCACGAAGCTACACCTTC	CASSLRTPRSYTF
TRBV27	-	TRBJ1-1	TRBD1	TGTGCCAGCAGCCTGGGACAGGGGGCTTCTGAAGCTTTCTTT	CASSLGQGASEAFF
TRBV5-1	-	TRBJ2-5	-	TGCGCCAGCAGCTTGGAGAGGGGCGGTGGGGAGACCCAGTACTTC	CASSLERGGGETQYF
TRBV7-9	-	TRBJ2-5	-	TGTGCCAGCAGCTTAGGAGGGGAAGAGACCCAGTACTTC	CASSLGGEETQYF
TRBV5-4	-	TRBJ2-3	TRBD1	TGTGCCAGCAGCTTGGGAATAGGGGGACAGGGATCTTTAATGTATTTT	CASSLGIGGQGSLMYF
TRBV9	-	TRBJ1-2	-	TGTGCCAGCAGCGTAGGTCCAGCTAACTATGGCTACACCTTC	CASSVGPANYGYTF
TRBV7-8	-	TRBJ2-1	-	TGTGCCAGCAGCCCCAAGGAGGGTTCCTACAATGAGCAGTTCTTC	CASSPKEGSYNEQFF